This is a list of T cell receptor beta chains from one sample in a study of early T cells in non-severe SARS-CoV-2 infection. A single record per CDR3 protein comes from TCRdb applying MiXCR to the 5' RACE reads. This sample carries approximately 79,000 distinct CDR3 sequences, less than 15% of them seen once, and the ten largest clones take approximately 6%. Material: whole blood. These receptors were obtained from an adult who was a healthcare worker with PCR-confirmed SARS-CoV-2 infection or an uninfected control (not recorded which). CDR3s leave out the opening cysteine and the closing phenylalanine or tryptophan. A clone size is listed for some rows: how often the clone was seen (once, few, many), or a class if it is expanded.

v_call	clone_size	j_call	cdr3_aa
TRBV18	-	TRBJ2-1	ASSPSSGASYNEQF
TRBV2	many	TRBJ2-1	ASSGTSTSPLDEQF
TRBV5-6	few	TRBJ2-7	ASSLELYEQY
TRBV27	many	TRBJ1-2	ASSLQGYGYT
TRBV30	-	TRBJ2-1	AWSPLAGGNEQF
TRBV6-1	many	TRBJ1-5	ASSEVIPGQLSNQPQH
TRBV2	many	TRBJ2-7	ATKRDSSYEQY
TRBV20-1	-	TRBJ2-7	SAGWTGAPYEQY
TRBV7-9	few	TRBJ1-1	ASSLAVPTGAEAF
TRBV7-2	few	TRBJ1-2	ASSFNRGTSYGYT
TRBV18	-	TRBJ2-5	ASSPGRKETQY
TRBV28	few	TRBJ2-3	ASSRGAGSTDTQY
TRBV7-2	-	TRBJ2-3	ASSLGLGTDTQY
TRBV12-3/TRBV12-4	few	TRBJ1-1	ASSFETEAF
TRBV10-2	few	TRBJ1-2	ATAGGTFYGYT
TRBV7-2	-	TRBJ1-6	ASSFTGVSPLH
TRBV30	few	TRBJ1-1	ASREMGTEAF
TRBV4-1	-	TRBJ2-1	ASSQRSSSYNEQF
TRBV6-5	-	TRBJ1-2	ASRQGVANYGYT
TRBV18	-	TRBJ1-1	ASSSLPGQGDTEAF
TRBV9	many	TRBJ1-2	ASSVGQTINYGYT
TRBV18	-	TRBJ1-1	ASSLRGQGSTEAF
TRBV2	many	TRBJ1-2	ASSDSAGYGYT
TRBV20-1	-	TRBJ2-4	SARDQPGTGRDIQY
TRBV9	-	TRBJ2-7	ASSGTGTGDEQY
TRBV9	-	TRBJ2-3	ASSVGIGTSGKTQY
TRBV7-6	-	TRBJ1-1	ASSSRQGKSPGTEAF
TRBV3-1	-	TRBJ2-2	ASSQDRLGQGRAGELF
TRBV2	many	TRBJ2-2	ASSEARDSHTGELF
TRBV29-1	many	TRBJ2-1	SGDRAFNEQF
TRBV11-2	many	TRBJ2-1	ASRRRLAGDINEQF
TRBV28	many	TRBJ1-1	ASRAWGEDTEAF
TRBV4-1	few	TRBJ2-1	ASSQTPRTQSSYNEQF
TRBV5-1	few	TRBJ1-1	ASSLDGGGANTEAF
TRBV6-6	few	TRBJ1-2	ASSYSGRGPYGYT
TRBV7-2	many	TRBJ2-1	ASSLSLHNEQF
TRBV2	many	TRBJ1-1	ASRTSAFENTEAF
TRBV29-1	-	TRBJ1-3	SVFRRDLNTIY
TRBV11-2	many	TRBJ2-7	ASSSVRGRDYEQY
TRBV6-1	-	TRBJ2-5	ASSLLGGLETQY
TRBV7-9	-	TRBJ2-3	ASSTGLAGVADTQY
TRBV11-1	few	TRBJ2-7	ASSLAPGREQY
TRBV2	-	TRBJ1-4	ASRSDGEKLF
TRBV6-5	many	TRBJ2-6	ASSQSGQAFAGANVLT
TRBV29-1	many	TRBJ1-1	SVIQWNTEAF
TRBV7-9	-	TRBJ2-5	ASSLKQETQY